Below are 16 T cell receptor beta chains sequenced from a single sample in a study of T cell changes during pregnancy in multiple sclerosis. Generated by immunoSEQ multiplex PCR, the TCRdb table keeps only in-frame clones and is missing some. The table shows about 99,000 clones, with roughly 92% occurring only once. The sample was peripheral blood, taken after pregnancy. These receptors all come from a female donor with multiple sclerosis, enrolled in a pregnancy study.

In this sample, this clone turned up once. The chain is built from TRBV5-1 and TRBJ2-7; D perhaps matches TRBD2 (5 bases). V lost 7 bases, J lost 0 bases, and 11 bases lay in between. The CDR3 extends over 13 amino acids. Germline lookup yields CDR1 SGHRS and CDR2 YFSETQ. The DNA of the CDR3 is TGCGCCAGCGGGAGCGGTAGCTCCTACGAGCAGTACTTC. Its protein is CASGSGSSYEQYF. The variable domain in full, with the rest retrieved from reference TRBV5-1 and TRBJ2-7, is KAGVTQTPRYLIKTRGQQVTLSCSPISGHRSVSWYQQTPGQGLQFLFEYFSETQRNKGNFPGRFSGRQFSNSRSEMNVSTLELGDSALYLCASGSGSSYEQYFGPGTRLTVT.

The rearrangement links TRBV4-1 to TRBJ2-1, with D hard to call. The CDR3 length is 15 residues. Germline assignment: CDR1 MGHRA and CDR2 YSYEKL. V lost 3 bases, J lost 0 bases, and 9 bases lay in between. This chain's CDR3 is CASSHPLSSYNEQFF. The DNA of the CDR3 is TGCGCCAGCAGCCATCCTTTGAGCTCCTACAATGAGCAGTTCTTC.

V and J are TRBV5-5 and TRBJ1-2; TRBD1 aligns across 8 bases. J lost 4 bases, V lost 4 bases, and 6 bases had no gene match. The germline gives CDR1 SGHKS, CDR2 YYEKEE (reference sequence). CDR3 size: 14 residues. Written as DNA, the CDR3 is TGTGCCAGCAGCATCGGACAGGGAAGCTATGGCTACACCTTC. Protein product: CASSIGQGSYGYTF.

The chain uses TRBV7-3 and TRBJ2-5, with 8 bases fitting TRBD2. Germline-derived CDR1 and CDR2 are SGHTA and FQGTGA. The CDR3 loop spans 13 amino acids. With V trimmed by 6 bases and J by 3 bases, 3 bases remained unmatched. Written as DNA, the CDR3 is TGTGCCAGCAGTTCGACTAGCGAAGAGACCCAGTACTTC. Amino acid sequence: CASSSTSEETQYF.

In its sample, this clone was seen a few times. The rearrangement joins TRBV7-9 to TRBJ1-5; D unresolved. Germline V gene data show CDR1 as SEHNR and CDR2 as FQNEAQ (reference sequence). This CDR3 is built from 13 residues. V was cut by 6 bases and J by 3 bases, with 9 bases left in between. The CDR3 is CASSVSTNQPQHF. CDR3 DNA sequence: TGTGCCAGCAGTGTCTCTACCAATCAGCCCCAGCATTTT.

This chain links TRBV2 with TRBJ2-1; 9 nucleotides line up with TRBD1. Trimming at V came to 9 bases and at J to 0 bases, leaving 15 bases not matched to a gene. The CDR3 is 18 amino acids. Looked up from germline, CDR1 is SNHLY and CDR2 is FYNNEI. Here the CDR3 reads CASVWTGDGADSYNEQFF. CDR3 sequence (DNA): TGTGCCAGTGTTTGGACAGGGGATGGGGCCGACTCCTACAATGAGCAGTTCTTC.

The genes are TRBV7-9 and TRBJ2-2; 8 positions agree with TRBD1. Germline assignment: CDR1 SEHNR and CDR2 FQNEAQ (reference sequence). This CDR3 contains 14 residues. V was pared by 4 bases and J by 7 bases, with 5 bases of the junction left unmatched. The CDR3 DNA reads as TGTGCCAGCAGCTCCACAGGGGGTGTCGGGGAGCTGTTTTTT. Translated, it gives CASSSTGGVGELFF.

The V call is TRBV11-2, the J call TRBJ2-1, with TRBD2 identical over 11 bases. Germline V gene sequence: CDR1 SGHAT, CDR2 FQNNGV. V lost 5 bases, J lost 9 bases, and 6 bases stayed unmatched. There are 14 residues in the CDR3. Here the CDR3 reads CASSPLAGGGEQFF. The CDR3 region has the DNA TGTGCCAGCAGCCCTCTAGCGGGGGGAGGTGAGCAGTTCTTC.

The chain links TRBV27 to TRBJ2-7; 7 bases are a match to TRBD2. CDR1 MNHEY and CDR2 SMNVEV come from the germline V gene (reference sequence). V lost 3 bases to trimming and J lost 0 bases; unmatched junction nucleotides: 17. The CDR3 is 19 amino acids. The CDR3 reads CASSFSRPTSVRSSYEQYF. Written as DNA, the CDR3 is TGTGCCAGCAGTTTTTCTCGCCCTACTAGCGTAAGGAGCTCCTACGAGCAGTACTTC.

The V and J genes are TRBV18 and TRBJ1-2; TRBD1 matches at 9 bases. The germline gives CDR1 KGHSH, CDR2 LQKENI. The CDR3 is 16 residues long. V dropped 5 bases and J dropped 5; count of bases not matched to a gene: 12. This CDR3 is CASSSFPGTGIYGYTF. The CDR3 bases are TGTGCCAGCTCATCCTTCCCCGGGACAGGGATTTATGGCTACACCTTC.

The chain carries TRBV5-8 and TRBJ2-5; TRBD1 matches 9 bases. Germline V gives CDR1 SGHTS, CDR2 YDEGEE. The ends lost 0 bases at V and 2 bases at J; junction bases unmatched: 8. The CDR3 has 17 residues. Here the CDR3 reads CASSLGWGQGTQETQYF. The CDR3 DNA reads as TGTGCCAGCAGCTTGGGTTGGGGACAGGGAACGCAAGAGACCCAGTACTTC. Full variable domain (remainder filled in from reference TRBV5-8 and TRBJ2-5): EAGVTQSPTHLIKTRGQQATLRCSPISGHTSVYWYQQALGLGLQFLLWYDEGEERNRGNFPPRFSGRQFPNYSSELNVNALELEDSALYLCASSLGWGQGTQETQYFGPGTRLLVL.

The chain joins TRBV18 to TRBJ1-1, with D possibly being TRBD1 (5 bases). Deletions cut 3 bases from V and 4 bases from J, with 12 bases between. This CDR3 spans 14 amino acids. Germline CDR1 is KGHSH and CDR2 is LQKENI. The CDR3 DNA sequence: TGTGCCAGCTCACCGCTCAGGGAAGGCACTGAAGCTTTCTTT. Its protein product is CASSPLREGTEAFF.

A single count supports this clone. J is TRBJ1-3 and V is TRBV15; 8 bases are shared with TRBD1. V lost 0 bases, J lost 0 bases, and 13 bases stayed unmatched. This CDR3 region has 20 residues. Germline-derived CDR1 and CDR2 are LNHNV and YYDKDF (reference sequence). In nucleotides, the CDR3 is TGTGCCACCAGCAGAGAGGGCCGTAGGTTTGACAGGGGCTCTGGAAACACCATATATTTT. Translating it yields CATSREGRRFDRGSGNTIYF.

The chain uses TRBV19 and TRBJ1-5; 7 nucleotides match TRBD1. The junction had 10 bases not matched to a gene; V was cut back by 3 bases and J by 2 bases. Germline V lookup: CDR1 LNHDA, CDR2 SQIVND (reference sequence). The CDR3 extends over 17 amino acids. CDR3 bases: TGTGCCAGTAGTATTCAAACGACAGGGATCGGCAATCAGCCCCAGCATTTT. Translation: CASSIQTTGIGNQPQHF.

This chain links TRBV4-1 with TRBJ2-1; 12 nucleotides agree with TRBD2. CDR1 and CDR2 from the germline V gene are MGHRA and YSYEKL. The CDR3 runs 16 residues. V shed 1 base, J shed 8 bases, and the junction held 6 bases outside the gene matches. CDR3 DNA sequence: TGCGCCAGCAGCCAAGGGTTCCTAGCGGGGGGGCATGAGCAGTTCTTC. Its protein is CASSQGFLAGGHEQFF.

The chain joins TRBV7-2 to TRBJ2-1, with D perhaps matching TRBD2 (5 bases). The length of the CDR3 is 13 residues. V lost 3 bases to trimming and J lost 9 bases, with 12 bases between them. Germline CDR1 SGHTA, CDR2 FQGNSA. This CDR3 is CASSLASMGEQFF. As DNA, the CDR3 is TGTGCCAGCAGCTTGGCTAGCATGGGTGAGCAGTTCTTC.